Following are 9 T cell receptor beta chains from one sample sequenced in a study of blood T cells in healthy people across ages. It was with a sample-barcoded 5' primer and a J-beta primer mix that a second PCR of roughly 6 to 12 cycles was run. Each CDR3 protein gets one entry after TCRdb re-called the 5' RACE reads with MiXCR. Of hundreds of thousands of distinct CDR3 sequences listed, 56% were seen once; the top ten hold 25% to 30%. The sample taken for sequencing was blood. The source of these receptors is a man in his forties or fifties in good health.

CDR3 in amino acids: CASSLAAGWGSYNEQFF. For the CDR3, the DNA is TGTGCCAGCAGCTTAGCGGCAGGTTGGGGCTCCTACAATGAGCAGTTCTTC. The chain joins TRBV7-2 to TRBJ2-1; no definite D call. The CDR3 runs to 17 residues. V was clipped by 0 bases and J by 0 bases, with 12 bases between them. Germline V gives CDR1 SGHTA, CDR2 FQGNSA.

The rearrangement uses TRBV12-3 or TRBV12-4 and TRBJ1-6; 10 nucleotides match TRBD1. This CDR3 region has 14 residues. With 8 bases clipped from V and 7 bases from J, the junction kept 5 bases outside the gene matches. The CDR3 sequence: CASGDRGQNSPLHF. The CDR3 coding sequence is TGTGCCAGCGGGGACAGGGGTCAAAATTCACCCCTCCACTTT.

To note about this clonotype: This likely comes from a read error, as the CDR3 has no conserved phenylalanine or tryptophan at its end. This chain links TRBV14 with TRBJ2-5; D is uncertain. Germline V CDR1 and CDR2: SGHDN, FVKESK. CDR3 length: 13 residues. V dropped 4 bases and J dropped 4 bases, with 10 bases sitting between them. CDR3 protein: CASSPRTGETQYL. CDR3 nucleotides: TGTGCCAGCAGCCCCCGGACGGGAGAGACCCAGTACCTC.

V is TRBV29-1 and J is TRBJ1-2; possible D gene TRBD1, 5 bases. Trimming cost V 5 bases and J 6 bases, with 19 bases left between them. Looked up from germline, CDR1 is SQVTM and CDR2 is ANQGSEA. The CDR3 spans 14 residues. The CDR3 region is CSVHPGTGGDGYTF. CDR3 in DNA: TGCAGCGTTCATCCGGGCACGGGGGGAGATGGCTACACCTTC.

The genes are TRBV5-1 and TRBJ2-5; 7 bases are a match to TRBD1. The assigned J gene may be wrong: the sequence end matches TRBJ2-7 better. CDR1 and CDR2 (germline): SGHRS, YFSETQ. The CDR3 runs to 14 residues. In nucleotides, the CDR3 is TGCGCCAGCAGCAGAGGGACAGCTAAATACGAGCAGTACTTC. Residues: CASSRGTAKYEQYF.

The gene calls are TRBV18 and TRBJ2-7; 8 nucleotides align to TRBD1. The CDR3 covers 17 residues. Germline-derived CDR1 and CDR2 are KGHSH and LQKENI. Germline trimming cut 1 base from V and 3 bases from J; bases unmatched to any gene: 11. The CDR3: CASSPLDSTGDLYEQYF. The CDR3 coding sequence is TGTGCCAGCTCACCACTTGACTCGACAGGGGACCTCTACGAGCAGTACTTC.

This chain uses TRBV4-1 with TRBJ1-1, with TRBD1 identical over 7 bases. The CDR3 length is 13 residues. Germline loops: CDR1 MGHRA, CDR2 YSYEKL. J lost 6 bases, V lost 5 bases, and 6 bases had no gene match. The CDR3 coding sequence is TGCGCCAGCAGCGGGCCCCAGGGGGCTGAAGCTTTCTTT. Residues: CASSGPQGAEAFF.

In this sample, this clonotype turned up once. This sequence joins TRBV21-1 and TRBJ1-4; the DNA was not used to check the table's D call, TRBD1. TRBV21-1 is reported as a pseudogene. The CDR3 has 16 amino acids. The CDR3 spells CASSIRGVRMSEKLFF. CDR3 DNA: TGTGCCAGCAGCATCCGAGGGGTCAGGATGAGCGAAAAACTGTTTTTT.

This rearrangement joins TRBV11-2 to TRBJ1-3; unclear D gene. The CDR3 length is 15 residues. Looked up from germline, CDR1 is SGHAT and CDR2 is FQNNGV. The germline V and J ends were trimmed by 1 base and 1 base, with 8 bases remaining between them. The CDR3 sequence is CASSLVGESGNTIYF. CDR3 nucleotide sequence: TGTGCCAGCAGCTTAGTAGGAGAATCTGGAAACACCATATATTTT.